The rows below give T cell receptor beta chains drawn from one sample of a study of cytomegalovirus exposure and HLA in healthy donors. Here immunoSEQ multiplex PCR was the method, and the copy in TCRdb shows in-frame clones only, minus some. The profile shows under 150,000 clones, roughly four fifths of them singletons. Sequencing input: PBMCs. The source of these receptors is a woman aged 45-59 years in good health and CMV-seropositive. CDR3s include the opening cysteine and the closing phenylalanine or tryptophan. A D gene is named only where the DNA matches it firmly. Size is stated for part of the rows, as once, few or many counts, or as a class when the clone is expanded.

clone_size j_call v_call d_call cdr3_nt cdr3_aa
NA TRBJ1-2 TRBV9 NA TGTGCCAGCAGCGTTCCAGGGAGGAATGGCTACACCTTC CASSVPGRNGYTF
NA TRBJ1-4 TRBV30 TRBD1 TGTGCCTGGAACAGGGGTAGCGAAAAACTGTTTTTT CAWNRGSEKLFF
NA TRBJ2-1 TRBV2 NA TGTGCCAGCAGGGTTACAGACTACAATGAGCAGTTCTTC CASRVTDYNEQFF
NA TRBJ1-1 TRBV5-1 TRBD1 TGCGCCAGCAGCTGGAGACAGGGGCCCGTAGACTTGAACACTGAAGCTTTCTTT CASSWRQGPVDLNTEAFF
NA TRBJ2-2 TRBV25-1 NA TGTGCCAGCAGTGACCACGGCGGTAGTAGAATCGGGGAGCTGTTTTTT CASSDHGGSRIGELFF
NA TRBJ2-5 TRBV2 TRBD1 TGTGCCAGCAGTGAAGGACAGGGGGAAGAGACCCAGTACTTC CASSEGQGEETQYF
NA TRBJ2-1 TRBV5-6 TRBD2 TGTGCCAGCAGCCCGGGAGCGCTAGCGGGGGTCAATGAGCAGTTCTTC CASSPGALAGVNEQFF
NA TRBJ2-7 TRBV6-1 NA TGTGCCAGCAACCCCGACAGATACAACTACGAGCAGTACTTC CASNPDRYNYEQYF
NA TRBJ2-5 TRBV4-1 TRBD2 TGCGCCAGCAGCCCTGGGGGGGGTCAGCAAGAGACCCAGTACTTC CASSPGGGQQETQYF
NA TRBJ1-1 TRBV5-5 TRBD1 TGTGCCAGCAGCTCCTTCCAGGGGGGAGCTTTCTTT CASSSFQGGAFF
NA TRBJ1-1 TRBV7-9 TRBD1 TGTGCCAGCAGTCCACAGGGGATAGGCACTGAAGCTTTCTTT CASSPQGIGTEAFF
NA TRBJ1-1 TRBV6-5 NA TGTGCCAGCAGTTACATTCTCGAGGACACTGAAGCTTTCTTT CASSYILEDTEAFF
NA TRBJ2-1 TRBV28 TRBD2 TGTGCCAGCAGTCGGACTAGCCTCTCCTACAATGAGCAGTTCTTC CASSRTSLSYNEQFF
few TRBJ2-7 TRBV6-5 TRBD2 TGTGCCAGTCGGGGGGGCTCGTCCTACGAGCAGTACTTC CASRGGSSYEQYF
NA TRBJ1-1 TRBV7-2 NA TGTGCCAGCAGCCTCCGGGATACTGAAGCTTTCTTT CASSLRDTEAFF
NA TRBJ2-1 TRBV5-4 TRBD2 TGTGCCAGCAGCTCCACATTAGCGGGAGGAGACAATGAGCAGTTCTTC CASSSTLAGGDNEQFF
NA TRBJ2-3 TRBV4-1 TRBD2 TGCGCCAGCAGCCCCCGCGGGAGGGTGGCAGATACGCAGTATTTT CASSPRGRVADTQYF
NA TRBJ1-5 TRBV5-5 TRBD1 TGTGCCAGCAGAACCGGGACAGAAGATCAGCCCCAGCATTTT CASRTGTEDQPQHF
NA TRBJ1-1 TRBV2 NA TGTGCCAGCAGTGTGGTCAGGGACACTGAAGCTTTCTTT CASSVVRDTEAFF
once TRBJ1-5 TRBV7-9 NA TGTGCCAGCAGCCTGATGGCTCCCCTCGAACGAAAGGGGAATCAGCCCCAGCATTTT CASSLMAPLERKGNQPQHF
NA TRBJ1-3 TRBV7-8 NA TGCGCCAGCAGCTTAGGGAGGGAGATTCCTGGAAACACCATATATTTT CASSLGREIPGNTIYF
NA TRBJ2-3 TRBV12-5 NA TGTGCTAGTGGTTTGGCGGGAGATGCAGATACGCAGTATTTT CASGLAGDADTQYF
once TRBJ1-4 TRBV18 TRBD1 TGTGCCAGCTCACAAGATCTCGACAGGGGGCGGGAAAAACTGTTTTTT CASSQDLDRGREKLFF